These 2 T cell receptor beta chains share one sample of origin, sequenced in a study of response to subunit inactivated influenza vaccine. TCRdb re-called the RT-PCR reads with MiXCR, one entry per CDR3 protein. The sample consists of 450,000 to 600,000 distinct CDR3 sequences, about 15% of them appearing once. The sample consisted of CD4+ T cells sorted from PBMCs, taken around 25 months after vaccination. The origin of the receptors is a man aged 50-75 years who received an inactivated influenza vaccine.

As DNA, the CDR3 is TGTGCCACCAGCAGAAACCCCAACAGAAGCGGGGGTCAGCAGTTCTTC. This sequence encodes CATSRNPNRSGGQQFF. The chain joins TRBV15 to TRBJ2-1; 8 bases map to TRBD2. V was clipped by 2 bases and J by 11 bases; unmatched bases: 14. The CDR3 totals 16 residues. CDR1 is LNHNV and CDR2 is YYDKDF in the germline V gene (reference sequence). Complete variable domain (other parts from reference TRBV15 and TRBJ2-1): DAMVIQNPRYQVTQFGKPVTLSCSQTLNHNVMYWYQQKSSQAPKLLFHYYDKDFNNEADTPDNFQSRRPNTSFCFLDIRSPGLGDTAMYLCATSRNPNRSGGQQFFGPGTRLTVL.

The CDR3 loop reads CASGGGTGELFF. CDR3 nucleotide sequence: TGTGCCAGCGGGGGGGGCACCGGGGAGCTGTTTTTT. This sequence joins TRBV2 and TRBJ2-2; 7 bases map to TRBD2. Trimming at V came to 8 bases and at J to 4 bases, leaving 1 base not matched to a gene. CDR1 is SNHLY and CDR2 is FYNNEI in the germline V gene. CDR3 length: 12 amino acids.